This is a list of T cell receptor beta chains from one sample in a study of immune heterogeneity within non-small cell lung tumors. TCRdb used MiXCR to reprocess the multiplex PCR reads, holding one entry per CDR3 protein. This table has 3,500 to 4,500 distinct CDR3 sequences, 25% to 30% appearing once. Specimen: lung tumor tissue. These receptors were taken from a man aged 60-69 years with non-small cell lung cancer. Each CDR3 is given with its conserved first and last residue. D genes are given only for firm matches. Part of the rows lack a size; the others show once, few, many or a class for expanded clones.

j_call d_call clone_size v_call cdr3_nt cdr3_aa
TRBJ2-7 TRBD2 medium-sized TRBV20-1 TGCAGTGCTAGAGATGGAGTAGCGGGAGTTTACGAGCAGTACTTC CSARDGVAGVYEQYF
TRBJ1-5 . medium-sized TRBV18 TGTGCCAGCTCACGGGAAGGGACGAAGGATCAGCCCCAGCATTTT CASSREGTKDQPQHF
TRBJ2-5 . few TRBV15 TGTGCCACCAGCAGAGATTTAGGGGACCAAGAGACCCGGTACTTC CATSRDLGDQETRYF
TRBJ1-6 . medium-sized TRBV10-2 TGCGCCAGCAGTGAGTCGATGGGCATAGGAGGATCACCCCTCCACTTT CASSESMGIGGSPLHF
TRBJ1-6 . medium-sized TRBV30 TGTGCCTGGAGTGTTAGGCCGGCTAATTCACCCCTCCACTTT CAWSVRPANSPLHF
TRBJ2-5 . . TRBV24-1 TGTTCCACCCAGGGGTTTGGGGAGACCCAGTACTTC CSTQGFGETQYF
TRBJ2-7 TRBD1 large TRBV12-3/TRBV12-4 TGTGCCAGCAGGACCGGACAGGGGTTCTACGAGCAGTACTTC CASRTGQGFYEQYF
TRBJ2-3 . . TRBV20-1 TGCAGTGCTAGAGATTCAGGCACAGATACGCAGTATTTT CSARDSGTDTQYF
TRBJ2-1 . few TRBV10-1 TGCGCCAGCAGTTTGTCAACCTACAATGAGCAGTTCTTC CASSLSTYNEQFF
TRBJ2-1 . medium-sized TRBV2 TGTGCCAGCAGTGCGTTGGCTGCCTCCTACAATGAGCAGTTCTTC CASSALAASYNEQFF
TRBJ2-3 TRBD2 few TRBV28 TGTGCCAGCAGAGGACTAGCGGGACCTTCAGATACGCAGTATTTT CASRGLAGPSDTQYF
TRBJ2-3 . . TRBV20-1 TGCAGTGCTAGAGATCCGATGAGCACAGATACGCAGTATTTT CSARDPMSTDTQYF
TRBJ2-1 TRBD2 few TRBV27 TGTGCCAGCAGTTTAACCCTCTTACTAGCGGGAGGGCCGCATGAGCAGTTCTTC CASSLTLLLAGGPHEQFF
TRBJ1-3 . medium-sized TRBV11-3 TGTGCCAGCAGCCCCAGAGGCAGACGCTCTGGAAACACCATATATTTT CASSPRGRRSGNTIYF
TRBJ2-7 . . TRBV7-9 TGTGCCAGCAGCTTAGGGTTTGCCTCCTACGAGCAGTACTTC CASSLGFASYEQYF
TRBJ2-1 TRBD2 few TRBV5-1 TGCGCCAGCAGCGTTGTGGGCCTAGCGGGAGCCCCCTCCTACAATGAGCAGTTCTTC CASSVVGLAGAPSYNEQFF
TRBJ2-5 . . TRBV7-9 TGTGCCAGCAGCTTCCAAGAGACCCAGTACTTC CASSFQETQYF
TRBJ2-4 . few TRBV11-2 TGTGCCAGCAGCTTAGTATTTGGGAGAGAGAACATTCAGTACTTC CASSLVFGRENIQYF
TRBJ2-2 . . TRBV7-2 TGTGCCAGAAGCTTACCGGGGATCGGGGAGCTGTTTTTT CARSLPGIGELFF
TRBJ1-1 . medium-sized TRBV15 TGTGCCACCAGCAGAGGTCCCGCCGGGGGGGGTGAAGCTTTCTTT CATSRGPAGGGEAFF
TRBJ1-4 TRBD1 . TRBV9 TGTGCCAGCAGCGAAACGACAGGGGTGGGGGAAAAACTGTTTTTT CASSETTGVGEKLFF
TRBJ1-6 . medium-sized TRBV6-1 TGTGCCAGTAAGAGGTTTCAGGATTCACCCCTCCACTTT CASKRFQDSPLHF
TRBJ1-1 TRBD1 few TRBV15 TGTGCCACCAGCAGAGTCAGGGGGTATGCTTTCTTT CATSRVRGYAFF
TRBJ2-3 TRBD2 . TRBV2 TGTGCCAGCAGCGCCACTAGCGCCACCACAGATACGCAGTATTTT CASSATSATTDTQYF
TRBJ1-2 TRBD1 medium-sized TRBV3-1 TGTGCCAGCAGCCAAGGCAGGGGGCTGTTCTATGGCTACACCTTC CASSQGRGLFYGYTF